The 14 T cell receptor beta chains given below trace back to one sample, sequenced in a study of T cell repertoires in ileal Crohn's disease. Libraries were prepared by immunoSEQ multiplex PCR; TCRdb keeps only in-frame clonotypes and omits some of them. The sample carries approximately 8,200 clones, around 96% recorded once. The sequenced sample was ileal tissue. These receptors all come from an adult with Crohn's disease.

The rearrangement uses TRBV7-3 and TRBJ2-1; D is undetermined. There are 12 residues in the CDR3. V was trimmed by 1 base and J by 7 bases, leaving 5 bases between them. CDR1 is SGHTA and CDR2 is FQGTGA in the germline V gene. In DNA, the CDR3 is TGTGCCAGCAGCTTAAACCGGAATGAGCAGTTCTTC. Residues: CASSLNRNEQFF.

V usage is TRBV9 and J usage is TRBJ2-5; 8 bases line up with TRBD2. The CDR3 runs to 15 residues. V shed 3 bases and J 0 bases; nucleotides not matched to a gene: 4. Germline V CDR1 and CDR2: SGDLS, YYNGEE. As DNA, the CDR3 is TGTGCCAGCAGCGCGGTAGCGGGGTACCAAGAGACCCAGTACTTC. Amino acids: CASSAVAGYQETQYF.

This clone was seen more than once but under ten times. The chain carries TRBV7-3 and TRBJ2-1, with D possibly being TRBD2 (5 bases). Germline values: CDR1 SGHTA, CDR2 FQGTGA. The CDR3 covers 14 residues. V was clipped by 6 bases and J by 10 bases, with 19 bases between them. In DNA form, the CDR3 reads TGTGCCAGCAGTCGGACTGCCACCTCACCAGAGCAGTTCTTC. As protein: CASSRTATSPEQFF.

This clone showed up just a few times. The CDR3 bases are TGCGCCAGCAGCTTGGGCGGGCCTAGCTCTGGAAACACCATATATTTT. It encodes CASSLGGPSSGNTIYF. The chain is built from TRBV5-1 and TRBJ1-3; the D is unclear. V lost 0 bases, J lost 0 bases, and 10 bases lay in between. The CDR3 is made up of 16 amino acids. Germline loops: CDR1 SGHRS, CDR2 YFSETQ.

The chain recombines TRBV5-5 with TRBJ1-2; 7 nucleotides match TRBD1. CDR3 length: 15 residues. V was clipped by 0 bases and J by 7 bases; unmatched bases: 9. The germline gives CDR1 SGHKS, CDR2 YYEKEE (reference sequence). This CDR3 reads CASSLAPQGTSGYTF. CDR3 nucleotide sequence: TGTGCCAGCAGCTTGGCCCCACAGGGGACGTCTGGCTACACCTTC.

In its sample, this clone was seen once. The rearrangement uses TRBV5-1 and TRBJ1-1; D remains unclear. Germline V gene data show CDR1 as SGHRS and CDR2 as YFSETQ. CDR3 size: 12 residues. Trimming left V 7 bases short and J 4 bases short, with 11 bases between. CDR3 nucleotides: TGCGCCAGCGCACGTCCAGGCACTGAAGCTTTCTTT. Encoded protein: CASARPGTEAFF. Complete variable domain (other parts from reference TRBV5-1 and TRBJ1-1): KAGVTQTPRYLIKTRGQQVTLSCSPISGHRSVSWYQQTPGQGLQFLFEYFSETQRNKGNFPGRFSGRQFSNSRSEMNVSTLELGDSALYLCASARPGTEAFFGQGTRLTVV.

The rearrangement joins TRBV7-2 to TRBJ2-1; 8 bases match TRBD2. CDR1 is SGHTA, CDR2 FQGNSA, per germline. The V and J ends lost 5 bases and 6 bases, in that order; junction bases with no gene match: 18. CDR3 length: 18 amino acids. The CDR3 is CASSERGGGSIGFNEQFF. In DNA, the CDR3 is TGTGCCAGCAGCGAACGGGGGGGCGGTTCAATAGGATTCAATGAGCAGTTCTTC. Looking up the rest from reference TRBV7-2 and TRBJ2-1 gives the full variable domain: GAGVSQSPSNKVTEKGKDVELRCDPISGHTALYWYRQSLGQGLEFLIYFQGNSAPDKSGLPSDRFSAERTGGSVSTLTIQRTQQEDSAVYLCASSERGGGSIGFNEQFFGPGTRLTVL.

V usage is TRBV30 and J usage is TRBJ1-2; possible D gene TRBD1, 6 bases. The CDR3 length is 13 residues. Per the germline V gene, CDR1 is GTSNPN and CDR2 is SVGIG (reference sequence). Trimming took 5 bases from V and 4 from J, leaving 14 bases between them. CDR3 amino acids: CAWSGGGGYGYTF. CDR3 bases: TGTGCCTGGTCCGGGGGGGGCGGCTATGGCTACACCTTC. Full variable domain (outside the CDR3, taken from reference TRBV30 and TRBJ1-2): SQTIHQWPATLVQPVGSPLSLECTVEGTSNPNLYWYRQAAGRGLQLLFYSVGIGQISSEVPQNLSASRPQDRQFILSSKKLLLSDSGFYLCAWSGGGGYGYTFGSGTRLTVV.

DNA of the CDR3: TGCGCCAGCAGCCAAGGTTCAGGGGACCACCACGAGCAGTACTTC. Residues: CASSQGSGDHHEQYF. This sequence joins TRBV4-1 and TRBJ2-7; D might be TRBD1 (6 bases). This CDR3 comprises 15 residues. V lost 1 base, J lost 5 bases, and 15 bases lay in between. In germline, CDR1 is MGHRA, CDR2 YSYEKL.

The CDR3 region is CSAYQGTQGTEAFF. The CDR3 DNA reads TGCAGCGCATATCAGGGAACCCAGGGGACTGAAGCTTTCTTT. The rearrangement uses TRBV29-1 and TRBJ1-1, with D possibly matching TRBD1 (6 bases). This CDR3 comprises 14 residues. Trimming left V 7 bases short and J 5 bases short, with 20 bases between. CDR1 and CDR2 from the germline V gene are SQVTM and ANQGSEA.

The rearrangement uses TRBV6-1 and TRBJ1-3, with 10 bases aligning to TRBD1. From germline, CDR1 is MNHNS and CDR2 SASEGT. With 2 bases clipped from V and 4 bases from J, the junction kept 5 bases outside the gene matches. CDR3 length: 16 residues. Here the CDR3 DNA reads TGTGCCAGCAGTGAATCCGGGACAGGGGTGGGAAACACCATATATTTT. Translating gives CASSESGTGVGNTIYF.

The rearrangement links TRBV7-9 to TRBJ1-3; perhaps TRBD1 as D (6 bases). The germline V gene encodes CDR1 SEHNR and CDR2 FQNEAQ (reference sequence). With 4 bases removed from V and 2 bases from J, the gap between germline ends came to 12 bases. The CDR3 covers 15 residues. CDR3 sequence (DNA): TGTGCCAGCAGCTACCAACAGGGAACTGGAAACACCATATATTTT. It is translated as CASSYQQGTGNTIYF. Full variable domain (rest looked up from reference TRBV7-9 and TRBJ1-3): DTGVSQNPRHKITKRGQNVTFRCDPISEHNRLYWYRQTLGQGPEFLTYFQNEAQLEKSRLLSDRFSAERPKGSFSTLEIQRTEQGDSAMYLCASSYQQGTGNTIYFGEGSWLTVV.

V and J are TRBV5-6 and TRBJ1-4; possible D gene TRBD1, 5 bases. CDR1 and CDR2 from the germline V gene are SGHDT and YYEEEE. The CDR3 totals 14 residues. Trimming took off 5 bases at V and 8 bases at J, with 16 bases between the two ends. CDR3 bases: TGTGCCAGCAGTTCCGGACAAAAGGCGGAAAAACTGTTTTTT. Translated, it gives CASSSGQKAEKLFF.

CDR3 nucleotides: TGTGCCAGTACAGGGGGCTCTGGAAACACCATATATTTT. Translated, it gives CASTGGSGNTIYF. This chain joins TRBV6-5 and TRBJ1-3, with 8 bases matching TRBD1. From germline, CDR1 is MNHEY and CDR2 SVGAGI. The CDR3 contains 13 residues. Unmatched junction bases numbered 1, after V lost 9 bases and J lost 0 bases.